One sample yielded the 24 T cell receptor beta chains listed below, sequenced in a study of shared clonotypes between healthy human individuals (dated by TCRdb to 2020 to 2022). CD8 naive samples were CD45RO-negative cells positively selected for CCR7, giving a CD45RA+CCR7+ population that excluded TemRA cells. Library generation was performed with the immunoSEQ multiplex PCR assay. TCRdb obtained this table from immuneACCESS and retained in-frame rearrangements with V and J assigned. These tables miss some clones; where compared with another copy, unresolved V genes account for less than half of the shortfall, and the remainder is unexplained. The sample table shows around 1.9 million clones, and about 92% are seen once. The top ten clones comprise roughly 1.8% of the sample. Sequences were obtained from naive CD8+ T cells from PBMCs. In light of the paper, this sample's cell subset or site label describes: CD45RA+CCR7+. Source of these receptors: a man aged 18 to 29 in good health. Some clones in this sample may be carry-over from other donors' samples.

The V call is TRBV27, the J call TRBJ1-2; tentatively, D is TRBD1 (6 bases). In germline, CDR1 is MNHEY, CDR2 SMNVEV (reference sequence). CDR3 size: 14 residues. Trimming stripped 6 bases from V and 6 bases from J, with 17 bases between. CDR3 DNA: TGTGCCAGCAGGAAGGTACAGGGCGGCGATGGCTACACCTTC. Protein sequence: CASRKVQGGDGYTF.

This chain joins TRBV28 and TRBJ1-5; no definite D call. CDR1 and CDR2 from the germline V gene are MDHEN and SYDVKM. Trimming took 7 bases from V and 2 from J, leaving 12 bases between them. CDR3 size: 14 residues. The CDR3 sequence is CASNPRLGNQPQHF. CDR3 DNA: TGTGCCAGCAACCCCCGTTTAGGCAATCAGCCCCAGCATTTT. Full variable domain (rest looked up from reference TRBV28 and TRBJ1-5): DVKVTQSSRYLVKRTGEKVFLECVQDMDHENMFWYRQDPGLGLRLIYFSYDVKMKEKGDIPEGYSVSREKKERFSLILESASTNQTSMYLCASNPRLGNQPQHFGDGTRLSIL.

This clone showed up just once. V gene TRBV2 combines with J gene TRBJ2-3; D call uncertain. Trimming removed 1 base from V and 2 bases from J, with 16 bases in between. This CDR3 has 17 residues. Germline CDR1 is SNHLY and CDR2 is FYNNEI. The CDR3 DNA follows: TGTGCCAGCAGTGAAGGTAATTGGGCCGATTCCACAGATACGCAGTATTTT. Protein product: CASSEGNWADSTDTQYF.

The chain carries TRBV11-3 and TRBJ2-1; D not resolved. The CDR3 is 15 residues long. The V end lost 4 bases, the J end lost 5 bases, and 15 bases lay between the germline ends. Germline-derived CDR1 and CDR2 are SGHNT and YENEEA. The CDR3 DNA sequence: TGTGCCAGCAGCTGCCCCTCATGGACCGACAATGAGCAGTTCTTC. It codes for CASSCPSWTDNEQFF. Full variable domain (remainder filled in from reference TRBV11-3 and TRBJ2-1): EAGVVQSPRYKIIEKKQPVAFWCNPISGHNTLYWYLQNLGQGPELLIRYENEEAVDDSQLPKDRFSAERLKGVDSTLKIQPAELGDSAVYLCASSCPSWTDNEQFFGPGTRLTVL.

This sequence joins TRBV7-9 and TRBJ1-2; maybe TRBD1 (6 bases). V gave up 0 bases and J gave up 4 bases, with 12 bases separating them. CDR1 is SEHNR, CDR2 FQNEAQ, per germline (reference sequence). The CDR3 extends over 15 amino acids. In DNA form, the CDR3 reads TGTGCCAGCAGCTTAGCGCCGACAGGAGCCTATGGCTACACCTTC. Its protein is CASSLAPTGAYGYTF.

The chain carries TRBV11-2 and TRBJ2-7; 10 bases line up with TRBD1. CDR1 SGHAT and CDR2 FQNNGV come from the germline V gene. The V gene end was trimmed by 6 bases and the J gene end by 4 bases; junction bases not matched to a gene: 9. This CDR3 has 15 residues. CDR3: CASRRGPGQGYEQYF. As DNA, the CDR3 is TGTGCCAGCAGGAGGGGACCGGGACAGGGGTACGAGCAGTACTTC.

V and J are TRBV5-1 and TRBJ2-3; D may be TRBD1 (6 bases). Germline lookup yields CDR1 SGHRS and CDR2 YFSETQ. With 0 bases removed from V and 2 bases from J, the gap between germline ends came to 19 bases. The CDR3 has 18 residues. CDR3 sequence reads: CASSLDRDGFLVTDTQYF. CDR3 bases: TGCGCCAGCAGCTTGGACAGGGACGGGTTTCTAGTCACAGATACGCAGTATTTT.

This chain connects TRBV19 to TRBJ2-1; 8 bases are shared with TRBD1. The CDR3 loop spans 16 amino acids. The V gene end was trimmed by 4 bases and the J gene end by 1 base; junction bases not matched to a gene: 6. Germline loops: CDR1 LNHDA, CDR2 SQIVND (reference sequence). In DNA form, the CDR3 reads TGTGCCAGTAGTACAGACAGGGGAAGGTCCTACAATGAGCAGTTCTTC. This codes for CASSTDRGRSYNEQFF.

CDR3 region: CASSQDPHWAEGMNTEAFF. CDR3 sequence (DNA): TGCGCCAGCAGCCAAGATCCCCATTGGGCTGAAGGGATGAACACTGAAGCTTTCTTT. The J gene is TRBJ1-1, the V gene TRBV4-1; D is ambiguous. Trimming removed 0 bases at V and 0 bases at J, with 20 bases between. This CDR3 is 19 amino acids long. Germline V gene data show CDR1 as MGHRA and CDR2 as YSYEKL.

J is TRBJ2-7 and V is TRBV11-2, with 8 bases aligning to TRBD1. CDR1 SGHAT and CDR2 FQNNGV come from the germline V gene. The V and J ends lost 5 bases and 3 bases, in that order; junction bases with no gene match: 9. CDR3 length equals 15 residues. The DNA for the CDR3 is TGTGCCAGCAGCCCGTGGACAGGGACCGGCTACGAGCAGTACTTC. Translating it yields CASSPWTGTGYEQYF.

This clone was detected a few times. The chain links TRBV7-3 to TRBJ2-7, with D maybe TRBD2 (6 bases). Looked up from germline, CDR1 is SGHTA and CDR2 is FQGTGA. V gave up 2 bases and J gave up 3 bases, with 14 bases separating them. The CDR3 covers 15 residues. The CDR3 DNA is TGTGCCAGCAGCTTATATGGCGGGGAAGGCTACGAGCAGTACTTC. It specifies CASSLYGGEGYEQYF.

This chain links TRBV7-9 with TRBJ2-7; D not certain. Trimming stripped 3 bases from V and 7 bases from J, with 10 bases between. The CDR3 runs to 12 residues. The germline gives CDR1 SEHNR, CDR2 FQNEAQ (reference sequence). Here the CDR3 reads CASSLDPGEQYF. CDR3 DNA: TGTGCCAGCAGCTTGGACCCTGGGGAGCAGTACTTC.

This clone turned up a few times. This chain joins TRBV4-2 and TRBJ2-7, with a tentative D call TRBD2 (5 bases). This CDR3 has 13 amino acids. Germline CDR1 is LGHNA and CDR2 is YNFKEQ. V lost 3 bases and J 3 bases, leaving 9 bases between the germline ends. CDR3 region: CASSHTSGYEQYF. Here the CDR3 DNA reads TGTGCCAGCAGCCACACTAGTGGCTACGAGCAGTACTTC.

This chain links TRBV15 with TRBJ2-1; D is tentatively TRBD1 or TRBD2 (5 bases each). Trimming took off 1 base at V and 3 bases at J, with 10 bases between the two ends. Germline V CDR1 and CDR2: LNHNV, YYDKDF (reference sequence). The CDR3 loop spans 15 amino acids. The CDR3 sequence: CATSRVGESYNEQFF. Here the CDR3 DNA reads TGTGCCACCAGCAGAGTGGGGGAAAGCTACAATGAGCAGTTCTTC.

The chain employs TRBV9 and TRBJ2-7; D is uncertain. Germline lookup yields CDR1 SGDLS and CDR2 YYNGEE. CDR3 size: 13 residues. Trimming left V 3 bases short and J 3 bases short, with 10 bases between. Here the CDR3 reads CASSAGDIYEQYF. The CDR3 coding sequence is TGTGCCAGCAGCGCTGGAGACATCTACGAGCAGTACTTC.

This chain connects TRBV5-1 to TRBJ1-2; D call uncertain. The germline V gene has CDR1 SGHRS and CDR2 YFSETQ. V was cut by 5 bases and J by 5 bases, with 13 bases left in between. The CDR3 contains 13 residues. CDR3 loop: CASSSTTFYGYTF. Written as DNA, the CDR3 is TGCGCCAGCAGTTCCACCACATTTTATGGCTACACCTTC.

The chain links TRBV9 to TRBJ2-2, with D perhaps TRBD1 (5 bases). V dropped 3 bases and J dropped 2 bases, with 11 bases sitting between them. CDR1 and CDR2 (germline): SGDLS, YYNGEE. CDR3 length: 15 residues. The CDR3 sequence: CASSALTDNTGELFF. Written as DNA, the CDR3 is TGTGCCAGCAGCGCCCTGACAGATAACACCGGGGAGCTGTTTTTT.

The chain is built from TRBV7-3 and TRBJ2-2, with TRBD2 matching 10 bases. The CDR3 runs 16 residues. In germline, CDR1 is SGHTA, CDR2 FQGTGA. V was clipped by 4 bases and J by 5 bases; unmatched bases: 7. CDR3 sequence reads: CASSYLAGVITGELFF. CDR3 nucleotide sequence: TGTGCCAGCAGCTACCTAGCGGGAGTTATAACCGGGGAGCTGTTTTTT. Drawing the rest from reference TRBV7-3 and TRBJ2-2, the complete variable domain is GAGVSQTPSNKVTEKGKYVELRCDPISGHTALYWYRQSLGQGPEFLIYFQGTGAADDSGLPNDRFFAVRPEGSVSTLKIQRTERGDSAVYLCASSYLAGVITGELFFGEGSRLTVL.

The chain carries TRBV7-9 and TRBJ1-4; D ambiguous. The V gene lost 0 bases and the J gene lost 8 bases, with 22 bases spanning the gap. The CDR3 length is 18 residues. Germline V gives CDR1 SEHNR, CDR2 FQNEAQ (reference sequence). The CDR3 sequence: CASSLAVRTHRGKEKLFF. CDR3 DNA sequence: TGTGCCAGCAGCTTAGCCGTGAGAACACACCGTGGGAAGGAAAAACTGTTTTTT.

The chain has TRBV19 and TRBJ2-7; possibly TRBD1 or TRBD2 for D (5 bases each). Trimming pared 5 bases from V and 1 base from J, leaving 12 bases between. The CDR3 contains 14 residues. Germline V CDR1 and CDR2: LNHDA, SQIVND (reference sequence). The CDR3 region has the DNA TGTGCCAGTAGTCTAGGGGACGGATCCTACGAGCAGTACTTC. Translation: CASSLGDGSYEQYF.

This sequence joins TRBV30 and TRBJ2-2; D is undetermined. With 6 bases removed from V and 3 bases from J, the gap between germline ends came to 8 bases. The length of the CDR3 is 12 residues. Looked up from germline, CDR1 is GTSNPN and CDR2 is SVGIG (reference sequence). The CDR3 sequence is CACPTDTGELFF. The CDR3 region has the DNA TGTGCCTGTCCGACGGACACCGGGGAGCTGTTTTTT.

The rearrangement links TRBV19 to TRBJ2-7; D is uncertain. The V end lost 5 bases, the J end lost 3 bases, and 11 bases lay between the germline ends. Germline V gene lookup returns CDR1 LNHDA and CDR2 SQIVND (reference sequence). This CDR3 spans 13 amino acids. This CDR3 is CASSPRADYEQYF. CDR3 DNA: TGTGCCAGTAGTCCCCGGGCAGACTACGAGCAGTACTTC. The full variable domain, with the rest looked up from reference TRBV19 and TRBJ2-7, is DGGITQSPKYLFRKEGQNVTLSCEQNLNHDAMYWYRQDPGQGLRLIYYSQIVNDFQKGDIAEGYSVSREKKESFPLTVTSAQKNPTAFYLCASSPRADYEQYFGPGTRLTVT.

The chain is built from TRBV5-1 and TRBJ2-7; 10 bases line up with TRBD2. Per germline, CDR1 SGHRS and CDR2 YFSETQ. The CDR3 loop spans 15 amino acids. Losses at the gene ends were 3 bases for V and 4 bases for J; bases not matched to a gene: 7. DNA for the CDR3: TGCGCCAGCAGCTGGGCTAGCGGGAGTAGATACGAGCAGTACTTC. Its translation is CASSWASGSRYEQYF.

The chain combines TRBV10-3 with TRBJ2-2; D not certain. This CDR3 has 13 residues. The V gene lost 6 bases and the J gene lost 2 bases, with 7 bases spanning the gap. Germline V gives CDR1 ENHRY, CDR2 SYGVKD. CDR3 region: CAISNSNTGELFF. The CDR3 nucleotides are TGTGCCATCAGCAACTCTAACACCGGGGAGCTGTTTTTT.